This TCR beta chain was documented in a study of OX40 agonist ivuxolimab in advanced cancers. TCRdb keeps only in-frame clones here, not all; method: immunoSEQ multiplex PCR. The sample records some 82,000 clones, 90% to 95% being singletons. From germline, CDR1 is MDHEN and CDR2 SYDVKM. V shed 10 bases and J shed 4 bases, with 13 bases lying between them. The CDR3 covers 12 residues. As for this clone: Its target is unknown.

General study points: A proportion of nonresponders additionally exhibited low normalized T-cell clonal expansion.

V gene TRBV28 combines with J gene TRBJ1-2, with D hard to call. The sequence derives from an adult with an advanced solid tumor such as melanoma, head and neck, liver or kidney cancer. The sample in question was CD4+ or CD8+ T cells sorted from blood, obtained in a trial of the OX40 agonist ivuxolimab. The CDR3 DNA sequence: TGTGCCACCCCCGACGCCTTCTATGGCTACACCTTC. It codes for CATPDAFYGYTF.